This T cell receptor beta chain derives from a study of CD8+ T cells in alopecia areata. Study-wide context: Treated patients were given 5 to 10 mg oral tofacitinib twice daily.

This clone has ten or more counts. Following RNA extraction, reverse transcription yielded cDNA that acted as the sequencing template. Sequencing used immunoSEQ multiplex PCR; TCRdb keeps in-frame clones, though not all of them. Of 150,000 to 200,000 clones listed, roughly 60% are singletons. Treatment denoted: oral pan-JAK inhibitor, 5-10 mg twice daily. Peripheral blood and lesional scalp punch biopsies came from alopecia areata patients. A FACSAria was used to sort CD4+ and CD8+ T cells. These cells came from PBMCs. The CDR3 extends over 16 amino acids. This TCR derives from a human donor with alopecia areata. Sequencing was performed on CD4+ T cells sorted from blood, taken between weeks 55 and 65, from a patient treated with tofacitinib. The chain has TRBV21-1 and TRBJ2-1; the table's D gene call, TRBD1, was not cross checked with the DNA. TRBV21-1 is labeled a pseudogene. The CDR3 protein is CASSKAPGGGYNEQFF. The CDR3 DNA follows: TGTGCCAGCAGCAAAGCCCCAGGTGGTGGCTACAATGAGCAGTTCTTC.